The entry that follows covers one T cell receptor (beta chain) sequence. A second PCR of roughly 7 to 11 cycles used a sample-barcoded 5' primer and a J-beta primer mix. TCRdb reprocessed the 5' RACE reads via MiXCR and lists one record per CDR3 protein. The sample lists about 1.1 million distinct CDR3 sequences, around two fifths occurring once. The data stem from a study of blood T cells in healthy people across ages. The CDR3 sequence is 14 residues long. CDR1 and CDR2 from the germline V gene are SGHTA and FQGNSA. Trimming shortened V by 5 bases and J by 4 bases, and 15 bases separated the two germline ends.

This chain links TRBV7-2 with TRBJ2-7, with D possibly being TRBD1 or TRBD2 (5 bases each). The sequencing sample was made of blood. The clonotype was recovered from a man aged 18 to 30 in good health. The DNA for the CDR3 is TGTGCCAGCAGCATTAGAGGGACGGTATACGAGCAGTACTTC. Translated, it gives CASSIRGTVYEQYF.